This paragraph covers one T cell receptor (beta chain) sequence. Its antigen remains unknown. This record belongs to a study of cytomegalovirus exposure and HLA in healthy donors. Across the whole study: There were some 120 million unique TCR beta sequences, drawn from about 190 million T cells, in an earlier analysis.

Use of 60 Vbeta and 13 Jbeta primers characterized the PCR. TCRdb's table, derived via immunoSEQ multiplex PCR, lists solely in-frame clones and lacks some. Of over 150,000 clones in the sample, under 90% were seen once. Notes on the study in general: Solely CMV serostatus was available to characterize immune exposure. In a later analysis, several top co-occurrence clusters appeared linked to parvovirus B19, influenza, CMV and Epstein-Barr virus.

The CDR3 has 12 residues. With 6 bases clipped from V and 15 bases from J, the junction kept 9 bases outside the gene matches. CDR1 MDHEN and CDR2 SYDVKM come from the germline V gene. Material for sequencing was PBMCs. The origin of this receptor is a man aged 25 to 45 in good health and CMV-seronegative. This chain connects TRBV28 to TRBJ2-1; 9 nucleotides match TRBD1. The CDR3 sequence is CASRRPGQGPFF. The CDR3 nucleotides are TGTGCCAGCAGACGCCCGGGACAGGGCCCGTTCTTC.